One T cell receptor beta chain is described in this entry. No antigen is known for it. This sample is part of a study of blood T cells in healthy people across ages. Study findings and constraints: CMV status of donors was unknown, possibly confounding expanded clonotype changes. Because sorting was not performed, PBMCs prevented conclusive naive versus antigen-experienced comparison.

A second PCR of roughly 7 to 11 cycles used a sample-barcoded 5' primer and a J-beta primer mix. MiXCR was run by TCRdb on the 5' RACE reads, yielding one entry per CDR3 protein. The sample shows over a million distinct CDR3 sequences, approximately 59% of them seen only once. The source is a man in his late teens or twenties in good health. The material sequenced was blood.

CDR3 in DNA: TGTGCCAGCAGTCTTCGGGGGGAGGCCTACGAGCAGTACTTC. Encoded protein: CASSLRGEAYEQYF. The chain couples TRBV6-6 to TRBJ2-7; TRBD2 matches 7 bases. The V gene end was trimmed by 5 bases and the J gene end by 2 bases; junction bases not matched to a gene: 6. The CDR3 has 14 amino acids. Germline V gene sequence: CDR1 MNHNY, CDR2 SVGAGI (reference sequence).